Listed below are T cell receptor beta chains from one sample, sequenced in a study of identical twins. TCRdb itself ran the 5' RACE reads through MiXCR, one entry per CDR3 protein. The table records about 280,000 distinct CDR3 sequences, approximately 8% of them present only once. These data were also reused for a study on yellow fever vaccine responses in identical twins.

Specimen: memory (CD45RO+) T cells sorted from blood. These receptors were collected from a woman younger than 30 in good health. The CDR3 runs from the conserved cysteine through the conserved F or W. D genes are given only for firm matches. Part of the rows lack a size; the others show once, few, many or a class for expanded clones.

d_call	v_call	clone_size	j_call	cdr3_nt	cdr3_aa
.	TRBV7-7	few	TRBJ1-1	TGTGCCAGCAGCATAGACAGGAACACTGAAGCTTTCTTT	CASSIDRNTEAFF
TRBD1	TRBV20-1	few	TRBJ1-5	TGCAGTGCGTCCCCGGGACAGGGGGCATATAGCAATCAGCCCCAGCATTTT	CSASPGQGAYSNQPQHF
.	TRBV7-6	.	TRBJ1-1	TGTGCCAGCAGCGCCGGGACGGTAAGAATGAACACTGAAGCTTTCTTT	CASSAGTVRMNTEAFF
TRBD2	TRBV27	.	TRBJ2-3	TGTGCCAGCAGTTTAGCGGGGGAGGTCCTCCGAGATACGCAGTATTTT	CASSLAGEVLRDTQYF
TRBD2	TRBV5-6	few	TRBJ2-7	TGTGCCAGCAGCAATAGCGGGAGCTCCTACGAGCAGTACTTC	CASSNSGSSYEQYF
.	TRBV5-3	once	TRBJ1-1	TGTGCCATCGGCCCCGGGCCGACGGGTGAAGCTTTCTTT	CAIGPGPTGEAFF
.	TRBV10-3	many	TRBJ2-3	TGTGCCATCAGTGAGATGGGGAGCGGAAGCACAGATACGCAGTATTTT	CAISEMGSGSTDTQYF
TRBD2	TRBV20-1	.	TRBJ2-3	TGCTGTGCTAGTGGTATAGCGGGAGGGCCAGGAGATACGCAGTATTTT	CCASGIAGGPGDTQYF
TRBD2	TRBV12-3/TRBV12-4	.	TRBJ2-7	TGTGCCAGCAGCCCGGTCCAGAGCGGGAGGCAATTCTTC	CASSPVQSGRQFF
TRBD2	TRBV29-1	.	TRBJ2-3	TGCAGCGTTGAGGGTAGCGGGAGTAGCTTCAGCTTCACAGATACGCAGTATTTT	CSVEGSGSSFSFTDTQYF
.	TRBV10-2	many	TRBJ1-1	TGCGCCAGCAGTCCCAGGGAAGTCACTGAAGCTTTCTTT	CASSPREVTEAFF
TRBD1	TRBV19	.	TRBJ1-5	TGTGCCAGTAGTATCCTGGACAGGGGGGATCAGCCCCAGCATTTT	CASSILDRGDQPQHF
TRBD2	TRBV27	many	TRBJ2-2	TGTGCCAGCAGTACGGGACTAGCGAATTCCGGGGAGCTGTTTTTT	CASSTGLANSGELFF
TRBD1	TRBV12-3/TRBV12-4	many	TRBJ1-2	TGTGCCAGCACGGACAGGGGCTATGGCTACACCTTC	CASTDRGYGYTF
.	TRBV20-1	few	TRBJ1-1	TGCAGTGCTATGGGTCTGAACACTGAAGCTTTCTTT	CSAMGLNTEAFF